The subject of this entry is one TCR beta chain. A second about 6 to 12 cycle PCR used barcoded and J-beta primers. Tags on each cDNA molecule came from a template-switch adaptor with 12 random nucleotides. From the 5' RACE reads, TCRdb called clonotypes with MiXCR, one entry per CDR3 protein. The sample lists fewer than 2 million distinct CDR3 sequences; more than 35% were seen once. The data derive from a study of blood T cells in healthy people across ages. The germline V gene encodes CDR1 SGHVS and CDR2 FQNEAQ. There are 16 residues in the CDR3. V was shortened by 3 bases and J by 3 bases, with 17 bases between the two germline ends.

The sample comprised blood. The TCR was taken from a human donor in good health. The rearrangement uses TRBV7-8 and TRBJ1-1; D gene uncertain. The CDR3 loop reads CASSLGPESVDTEAFF. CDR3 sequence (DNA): TGTGCCAGCAGCTTGGGTCCGGAAAGCGTGGACACTGAAGCTTTCTTT.